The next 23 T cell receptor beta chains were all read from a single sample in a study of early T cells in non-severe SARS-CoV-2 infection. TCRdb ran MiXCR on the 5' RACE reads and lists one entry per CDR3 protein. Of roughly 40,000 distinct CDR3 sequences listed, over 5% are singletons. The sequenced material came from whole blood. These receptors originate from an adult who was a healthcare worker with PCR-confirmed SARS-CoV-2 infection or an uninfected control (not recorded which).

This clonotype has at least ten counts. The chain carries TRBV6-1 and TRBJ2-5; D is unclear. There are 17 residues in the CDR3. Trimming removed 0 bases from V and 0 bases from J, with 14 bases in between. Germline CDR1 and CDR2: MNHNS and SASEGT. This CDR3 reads CASSEAWGSAYQETQYF. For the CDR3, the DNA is TGTGCCAGCAGTGAAGCGTGGGGTTCCGCTTACCAAGAGACCCAGTACTTC.

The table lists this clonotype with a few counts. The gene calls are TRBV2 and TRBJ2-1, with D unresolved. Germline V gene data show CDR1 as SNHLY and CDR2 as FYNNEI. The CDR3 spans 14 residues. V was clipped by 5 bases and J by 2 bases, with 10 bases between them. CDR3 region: CASSPGSTYNEQFF. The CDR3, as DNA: TGTGCCAGCAGTCCGGGTAGCACCTACAATGAGCAGTTCTTC. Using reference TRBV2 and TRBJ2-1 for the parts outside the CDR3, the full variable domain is EPEVTQTPSHQVTQMGQEVILRCVPISNHLYFYWYRQILGQKVEFLVSFYNNEISEKSEIFDDQFSVERPDGSNFTLKIRSTKLEDSAMYFCASSPGSTYNEQFFGPGTRLTVL.

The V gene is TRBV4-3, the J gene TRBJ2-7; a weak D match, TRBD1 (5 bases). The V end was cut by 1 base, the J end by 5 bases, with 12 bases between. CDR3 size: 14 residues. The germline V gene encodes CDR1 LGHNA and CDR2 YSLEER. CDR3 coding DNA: TGCGCCAGCAGCCAAGCGATGTCGGACAACGAGCAGTACTTC. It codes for CASSQAMSDNEQYF.

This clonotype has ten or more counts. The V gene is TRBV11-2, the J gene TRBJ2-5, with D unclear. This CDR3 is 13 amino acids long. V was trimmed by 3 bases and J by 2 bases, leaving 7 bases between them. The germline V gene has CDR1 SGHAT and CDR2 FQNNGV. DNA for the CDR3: TGTGCCAGCAGCTTCGGAGTGCAAGAGACCCAGTACTTC. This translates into CASSFGVQETQYF.

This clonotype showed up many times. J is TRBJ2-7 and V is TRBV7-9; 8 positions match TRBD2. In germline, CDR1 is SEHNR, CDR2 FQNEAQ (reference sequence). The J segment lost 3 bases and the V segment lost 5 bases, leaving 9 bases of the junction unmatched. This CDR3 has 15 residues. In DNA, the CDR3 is TGTGCCAGCAGCCACAGCGGGAGTCCCGGCTACGAGCAGTACTTC. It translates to CASSHSGSPGYEQYF.

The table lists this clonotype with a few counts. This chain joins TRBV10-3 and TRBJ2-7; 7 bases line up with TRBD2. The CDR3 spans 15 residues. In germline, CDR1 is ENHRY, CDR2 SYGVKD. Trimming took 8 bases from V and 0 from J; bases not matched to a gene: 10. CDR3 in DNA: TGTGCCATCTCCGGAGATCTAGCGGTCTCCTACGAGCAGTACTTC. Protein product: CAISGDLAVSYEQYF.

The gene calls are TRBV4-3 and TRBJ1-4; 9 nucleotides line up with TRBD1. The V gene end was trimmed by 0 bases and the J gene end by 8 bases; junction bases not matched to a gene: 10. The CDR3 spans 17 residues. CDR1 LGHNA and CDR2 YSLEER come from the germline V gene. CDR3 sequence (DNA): TGCGCCAGCAGCCAAGATAGAATACAGGGGGCGGGAGAAAAACTGTTTTTT. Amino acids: CASSQDRIQGAGEKLFF.

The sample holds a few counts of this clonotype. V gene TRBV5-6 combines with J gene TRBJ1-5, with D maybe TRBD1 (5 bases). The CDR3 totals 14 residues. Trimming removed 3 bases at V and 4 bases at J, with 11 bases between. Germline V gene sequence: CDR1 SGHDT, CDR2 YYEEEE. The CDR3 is CASSSGHSNQPQHF. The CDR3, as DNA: TGTGCCAGCAGCTCCGGACACTCTAATCAGCCCCAGCATTTT.

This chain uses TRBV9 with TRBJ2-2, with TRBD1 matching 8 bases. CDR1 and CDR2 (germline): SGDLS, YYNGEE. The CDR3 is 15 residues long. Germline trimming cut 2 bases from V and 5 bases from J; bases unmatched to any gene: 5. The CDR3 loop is CASSVGTGRTGELFF. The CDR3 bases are TGTGCCAGCAGCGTTGGGACAGGTCGGACCGGGGAGCTGTTTTTT.

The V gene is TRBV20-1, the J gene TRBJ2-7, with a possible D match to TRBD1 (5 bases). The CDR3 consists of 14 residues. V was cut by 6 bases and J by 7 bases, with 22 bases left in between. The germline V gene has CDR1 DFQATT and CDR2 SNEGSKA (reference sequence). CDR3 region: CSAHPRGAAWEQYF. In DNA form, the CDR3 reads TGCAGTGCCCACCCTAGGGGTGCGGCCTGGGAGCAGTACTTC.

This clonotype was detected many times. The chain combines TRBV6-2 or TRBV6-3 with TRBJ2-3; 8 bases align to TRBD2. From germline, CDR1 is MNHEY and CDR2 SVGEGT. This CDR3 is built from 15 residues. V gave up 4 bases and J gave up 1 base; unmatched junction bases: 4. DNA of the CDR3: TGTGCCAGCAGTTCCGTCGGGAGGGGCACAGATACGCAGTATTTT. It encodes CASSSVGRGTDTQYF.

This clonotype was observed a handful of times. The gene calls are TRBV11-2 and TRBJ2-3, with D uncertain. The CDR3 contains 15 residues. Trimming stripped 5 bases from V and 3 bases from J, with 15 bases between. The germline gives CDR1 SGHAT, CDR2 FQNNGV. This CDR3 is CASSSWGGETDTQYF. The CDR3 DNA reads TGTGCCAGCAGCAGTTGGGGTGGAGAGACAGATACGCAGTATTTT.

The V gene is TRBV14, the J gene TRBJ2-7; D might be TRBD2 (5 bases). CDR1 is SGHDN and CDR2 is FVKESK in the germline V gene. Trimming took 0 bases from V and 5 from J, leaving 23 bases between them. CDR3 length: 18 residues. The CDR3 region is CASSQDRSSAKRAHEQYF. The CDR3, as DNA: TGTGCCAGCAGCCAAGATCGGAGTAGCGCCAAAAGGGCACACGAGCAGTACTTC.

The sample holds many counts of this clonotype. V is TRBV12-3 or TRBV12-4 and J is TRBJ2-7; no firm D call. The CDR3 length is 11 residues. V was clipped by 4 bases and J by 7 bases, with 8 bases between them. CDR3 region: CASSSMGEQYF. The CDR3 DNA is TGTGCCAGCAGTTCGATGGGGGAGCAGTACTTC.

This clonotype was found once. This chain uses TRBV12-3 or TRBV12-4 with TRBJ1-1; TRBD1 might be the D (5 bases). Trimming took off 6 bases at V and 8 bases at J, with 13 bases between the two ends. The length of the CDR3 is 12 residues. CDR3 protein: CASRAGRIEAFF. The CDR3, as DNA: TGTGCCAGCAGAGCGGGACGGATAGAAGCTTTCTTT.

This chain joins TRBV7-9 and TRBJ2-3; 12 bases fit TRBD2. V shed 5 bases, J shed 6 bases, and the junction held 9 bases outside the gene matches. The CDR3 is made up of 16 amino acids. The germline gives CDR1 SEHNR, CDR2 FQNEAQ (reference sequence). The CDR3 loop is CASSTRLAGEVDTQYF. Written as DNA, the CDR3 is TGTGCCAGCAGCACAAGACTAGCGGGAGAGGTCGATACGCAGTATTTT.

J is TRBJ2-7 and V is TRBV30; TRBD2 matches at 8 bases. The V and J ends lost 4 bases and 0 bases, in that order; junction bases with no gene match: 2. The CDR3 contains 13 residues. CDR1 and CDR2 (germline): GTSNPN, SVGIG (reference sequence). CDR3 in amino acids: CAWTSGSSYEQYF. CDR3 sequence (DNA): TGTGCCTGGACAAGCGGGAGCTCCTACGAGCAGTACTTC. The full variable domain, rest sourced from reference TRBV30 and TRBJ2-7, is SQTIHQWPATLVQPVGSPLSLECTVEGTSNPNLYWYRQAAGRGLQLLFYSVGIGQISSEVPQNLSASRPQDRQFILSSKKLLLSDSGFYLCAWTSGSSYEQYFGPGTRLTVT.

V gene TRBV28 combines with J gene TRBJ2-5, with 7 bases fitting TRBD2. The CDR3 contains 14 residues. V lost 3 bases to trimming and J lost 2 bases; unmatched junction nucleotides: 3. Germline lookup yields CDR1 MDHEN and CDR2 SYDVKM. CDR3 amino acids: CASSLGGVQETQYF. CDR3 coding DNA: TGTGCCAGCAGTTTGGGAGGGGTACAAGAGACCCAGTACTTC.

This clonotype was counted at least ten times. The DNA of the CDR3 is TGCAGTGCTAGAAATTTAGCGGGAGGCACCCTGGGAGATACGCAGTATTTT. Amino acids: CSARNLAGGTLGDTQYF. The chain combines TRBV20-1 with TRBJ2-3; TRBD2 matches 10 bases. V shed 2 bases and J 5 bases; nucleotides not matched to a gene: 13. This CDR3 spans 17 amino acids. Germline lookup yields CDR1 DFQATT and CDR2 SNEGSKA (reference sequence).

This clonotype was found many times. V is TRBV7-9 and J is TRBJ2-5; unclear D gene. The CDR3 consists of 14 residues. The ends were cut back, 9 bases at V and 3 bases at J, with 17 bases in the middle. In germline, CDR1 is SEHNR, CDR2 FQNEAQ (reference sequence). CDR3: CASKQQSPKETQYF. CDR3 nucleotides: TGTGCCAGTAAACAACAGAGCCCAAAAGAGACCCAGTACTTC.

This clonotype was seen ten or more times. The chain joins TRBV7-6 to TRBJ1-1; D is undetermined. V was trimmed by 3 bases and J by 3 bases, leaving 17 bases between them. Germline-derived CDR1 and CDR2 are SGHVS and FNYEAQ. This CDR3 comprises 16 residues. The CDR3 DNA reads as TGTGCCAGCAGCTTTCGGCCCTCCGGCGGGCACACTGAAGCTTTCTTT. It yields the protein CASSFRPSGGHTEAFF.

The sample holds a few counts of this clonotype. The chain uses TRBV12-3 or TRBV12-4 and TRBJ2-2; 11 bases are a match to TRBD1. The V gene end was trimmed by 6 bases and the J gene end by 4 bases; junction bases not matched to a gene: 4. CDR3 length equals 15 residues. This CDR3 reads CASSAGTGGTGELFF. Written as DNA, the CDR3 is TGTGCCAGCAGCGCCGGGACAGGGGGCACCGGGGAGCTGTTTTTT.

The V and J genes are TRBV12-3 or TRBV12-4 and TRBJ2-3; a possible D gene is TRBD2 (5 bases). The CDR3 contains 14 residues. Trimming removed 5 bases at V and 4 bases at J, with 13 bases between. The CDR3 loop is CASSGTGLPDTQYF. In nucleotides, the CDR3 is TGTGCCAGCAGTGGAACTGGACTTCCAGATACGCAGTATTTT.